This TCR beta chain was found in a study of T cell responses to AZD1222 COVID-19 vaccine. Germline V gives CDR1 ENHRY, CDR2 SYGVKD. This CDR3 contains 13 residues. The method was immunoSEQ multiplex PCR; TCRdb's version includes in-frame clones alone and lacks a portion of them. The sample includes about 130,000 clones, about 87% of them seen just once. The sequencing used peripheral blood, collected on day 0 of AZD1222 vaccination. The chain joins TRBV10-3 to TRBJ2-2; 7 nucleotides match TRBD1. The clonotype comes from an adult in good health. The CDR3 reads CGTGQQNTGELFF. CDR3 coding DNA: TGTGGAACGGGACAGCAGAACACCGGGGAGCTGTTTTTT.